Below, 14 T cell receptor beta chains from the same sample are listed, as sequenced in a study of blood T cell repertoires in COVID-19. TCRdb keeps only in-frame clones here, not all; method: immunoSEQ multiplex PCR. Of about 83,000 clones in the sample, about three quarters were seen once. Sequencing was carried out using peripheral blood. The receptors originated from a woman aged 80 or over with active or convalescent COVID-19.

This chain connects TRBV11-2 to TRBJ1-1; 7 nucleotides align to TRBD1. This CDR3 region has 14 residues. The J segment lost 5 bases and the V segment lost 0 bases, leaving 3 bases of the junction unmatched. Germline V gene sequence: CDR1 SGHAT, CDR2 FQNNGV. CDR3 sequence: CASSLEFRGTEAFF. The CDR3 region has the DNA TGTGCCAGCAGCTTAGAATTCAGGGGGACTGAAGCTTTCTTT.

The chain couples TRBV21-1 to TRBJ2-7; the DNA was not used to check the table's D call, TRBD1. TRBV21-1 is assigned pseudogene status. The length of the CDR3 is 16 residues. CDR3 sequence reads: CASSHSRTGVSYEQYF. CDR3 sequence (DNA): TGTGCCAGCAGCCACTCGAGGACAGGGGTTTCCTACGAGCAGTACTTC.

The V and J genes are TRBV18 and TRBJ2-3; 13 nucleotides align to TRBD2. CDR3 length equals 18 residues. Germline V CDR1 and CDR2: KGHSH, LQKENI. The junction had 6 bases not matched to a gene; V was cut back by 0 bases and J by 3 bases. This CDR3 reads CASSPPTSGGSGTDTQYF. The CDR3 DNA reads as TGTGCCAGCTCACCACCGACTAGCGGGGGGTCAGGTACAGATACGCAGTATTTT.

This sequence joins TRBV6-5 and TRBJ1-4; 8 nucleotides line up with TRBD1. Trimming cost V 5 bases and J 2 bases; bases outside gene matches: 4. This CDR3 has 15 residues. CDR1 is MNHEY, CDR2 SVGAGI, per germline. The DNA of the CDR3 is TGTGCCAGCAGTCGGACAGGGAGTACTAATGAAAAACTGTTTTTT. The encoded protein is CASSRTGSTNEKLFF.

This chain connects TRBV7-9 to TRBJ2-1; 13 nucleotides line up with TRBD2. The germline gives CDR1 SEHNR, CDR2 FQNEAQ (reference sequence). Trimming at V came to 5 bases and at J to 5 bases, leaving 9 bases not matched to a gene. The CDR3 consists of 17 residues. The CDR3, as DNA: TGTGCCAGCAGCCCGGATCCGGGACTAGCGGGGAACAATGAGCAGTTCTTC. The encoded protein is CASSPDPGLAGNNEQFF.

The J gene is TRBJ2-1, the V gene TRBV2; 8 bases match TRBD1. The CDR3 spans 15 residues. Germline V gene sequence: CDR1 SNHLY, CDR2 FYNNEI. Germline trimming cut 7 bases from V and 3 bases from J; bases unmatched to any gene: 8. CDR3 sequence (DNA): TGTGCCAGCATTAAGGACAGGGCCGGCTACAATGAGCAGTTCTTC. Encoded protein: CASIKDRAGYNEQFF.

The chain has TRBV2 and TRBJ2-2; 11 nucleotides align to TRBD1. The CDR3 extends over 15 amino acids. Germline V CDR1 and CDR2: SNHLY, FYNNEI. After removal of 6 bases from V and 6 bases from J, the junction contained 6 bases not matched to a gene. For the CDR3, the DNA is TGTGCCAGCAGCCGGGACAGGGGGGTCGCCGGGGAGCTGTTTTTT. This sequence encodes CASSRDRGVAGELFF.

The chain joins TRBV5-4 to TRBJ1-2; 7 bases fit TRBD1. In germline, CDR1 is SGHNT, CDR2 YYREEE (reference sequence). Germline trimming cut 3 bases from V and 0 bases from J; bases unmatched to any gene: 2. This CDR3 is 14 amino acids long. The CDR3 reads CASSSGQANYGYTF. The CDR3 region has the DNA TGTGCCAGCAGCTCCGGACAGGCTAACTATGGCTACACCTTC.

The chain combines TRBV9 with TRBJ2-2; D is undetermined. V was trimmed by 0 bases and J by 7 bases, leaving 10 bases between them. Per the germline V gene, CDR1 is SGDLS and CDR2 is YYNGEE. The CDR3 is 14 residues long. CDR3 sequence: CASSVEVENGELFF. CDR3 nucleotides: TGTGCCAGCAGCGTAGAGGTGGAGAACGGGGAGCTGTTTTTT.

This chain connects TRBV29-1 to TRBJ1-1; TRBD1 matches 11 bases. Losses at the gene ends were 7 bases for V and 9 bases for J; bases not matched to a gene: 10. The germline gives CDR1 SQVTM, CDR2 ANQGSEA. CDR3 length: 13 amino acids. The CDR3 DNA follows: TGCAGCGATGGACAGGGGGCTGGGCCCCAAGCTTTCTTT. Its translation: CSDGQGAGPQAFF.

This clone was counted a single time. V usage is TRBV5-1 and J usage is TRBJ2-2; 7 nucleotides match TRBD2. V trimming: 0 bases; J trimming: 1 base; junction bases outside the gene matches: 6. The CDR3 covers 17 residues. Germline CDR1 is SGHRS and CDR2 is YFSETQ. The CDR3 DNA is TGCGCCAGCAGCTTGGCAGGGACTAACGTGAACACCGGGGAGCTGTTTTTT. Its protein product is CASSLAGTNVNTGELFF.

This chain joins TRBV6-4 and TRBJ1-6; 8 bases line up with TRBD1. The CDR3 loop spans 15 amino acids. Germline V gene sequence: CDR1 MRHNA, CDR2 SNTAGT. Trimming at V came to 5 bases and at J to 8 bases, leaving 8 bases not matched to a gene. The CDR3 sequence: CASSPGTGPDSPLHF. CDR3 nucleotides: TGTGCCAGCAGTCCCGGGACAGGTCCCGATTCACCCCTCCACTTT.

This clone showed up just once. V is TRBV3-1 (or the pseudogene TRBV3-2) and J is TRBJ2-5; 11 bases line up with TRBD1. CDR1 is LGHDT and CDR2 is YNNKEL in the germline V gene (reference sequence). V was clipped by 3 bases and J by 0 bases; unmatched bases: 3. This CDR3 is built from 16 residues. The CDR3: CASSHRDRGYQETQYF. As DNA, the CDR3 is TGTGCCAGCAGCCACCGGGACAGGGGGTACCAAGAGACCCAGTACTTC.

V and J are TRBV5-1 and TRBJ1-2; D gene uncertain. The CDR3 is made up of 13 amino acids. V lost 4 bases, J lost 0 bases, and 7 bases lay in between. Germline loops: CDR1 SGHRS, CDR2 YFSETQ. The chain's CDR3 is CASSESTNYGYTF. The CDR3 coding sequence is TGCGCCAGCAGCGAGTCTACTAACTATGGCTACACCTTC.